The 13 T cell receptor beta chains below come from one sample, sequenced in a study of blood T cells in healthy people across ages. The use of a sample-barcoded 5' primer and a J-beta primer mix characterized a second PCR of roughly 6 to 11 cycles. TCRdb reprocessed the 5' RACE reads with MiXCR, giving one entry per CDR3 protein. The sample records 600,000 to 850,000 distinct CDR3 sequences, approximately 39% being singletons. Sequencing was carried out using blood. These receptors were obtained from a woman aged 55-70 years in good health.

This clonotype came up a few times. The CDR3 DNA sequence: TGCGCCAGCGTGGGACAGGGAGAGACTGAAGCTTTCTTT. This translates into CASVGQGETEAFF. The chain couples TRBV5-1 to TRBJ1-1; 9 nucleotides match TRBD1. The CDR3 spans 13 residues. J was trimmed by 5 bases and V by 7 bases; bases with no gene match: 6. From germline, CDR1 is SGHRS and CDR2 YFSETQ.

The chain couples TRBV18 to TRBJ2-7; D possibly corresponds to TRBD1 (5 bases). Germline CDR1 is KGHSH and CDR2 is LQKENI. The length of the CDR3 is 13 residues. Trimming shortened V by 2 bases and J by 5 bases, and 10 bases separated the two germline ends. This chain's CDR3 is CASSPSRTNEQYF. In DNA form, the CDR3 reads TGTGCCAGCTCACCATCAAGGACAAACGAGCAGTACTTC.

This clonotype showed up just a few times. The chain combines TRBV13 with TRBJ2-7; perhaps TRBD1 as D (6 bases). Germline V gene lookup returns CDR1 PRHDT and CDR2 FYEKMQ (reference sequence). The V gene lost 8 bases and the J gene lost 0 bases, with 14 bases spanning the gap. CDR3 length: 14 amino acids. This chain's CDR3 is CASGGRDNSYEQYF. The CDR3 DNA reads as TGTGCCAGCGGCGGCCGGGACAACTCCTACGAGCAGTACTTC.

This chain links TRBV11-2 with TRBJ2-5, with 10 bases aligning to TRBD2. In germline, CDR1 is SGHAT, CDR2 FQNNGV. The CDR3 runs to 16 residues. V was clipped by 5 bases and J by 2 bases; unmatched bases: 8. CDR3 DNA sequence: TGTGCCAGCAGCGCGGGGACTAGCGTCAAACAAGAGACCCAGTACTTC. Amino acid sequence: CASSAGTSVKQETQYF. The variable domain in full, completed from reference TRBV11-2 and TRBJ2-5, reads EAGVAQSPRYKIIEKRQSVAFWCNPISGHATLYWYQQILGQGPKLLIQFQNNGVVDDSQLPKDRFSAERLKGVDSTLKIQPAKLEDSAVYLCASSAGTSVKQETQYFGPGTRLLVL.

The gene calls are TRBV7-9 and TRBJ2-1, with 7 bases identical to TRBD1. With 5 bases clipped from V and 5 bases from J, the junction kept 15 bases outside the gene matches. The CDR3 length is 17 residues. Germline CDR1 reads SEHNR; CDR2 reads FQNEAQ (reference sequence). The CDR3 here is CASSTSTRQGTHNEQFF. The CDR3 nucleotides are TGTGCCAGCAGCACATCGACCCGACAGGGTACCCACAATGAGCAGTTCTTC. Combining the CDR3 with reference TRBV7-9 and TRBJ2-1 gives the whole variable domain DTGVSQNPRHKITKRGQNVTFRCDPISEHNRLYWYRQTLGQGPEFLTYFQNEAQLEKSRLLSDRFSAERPKGSFSTLEIQRTEQGDSAMYLCASSTSTRQGTHNEQFFGPGTRLTVL.

The chain combines TRBV7-9 with TRBJ2-3, with 9 bases lining up with TRBD2. Germline CDR1 and CDR2: SEHNR and FQNEAQ (reference sequence). Trimming cost V 0 bases and J 6 bases; bases outside gene matches: 10. The CDR3 consists of 17 residues. The CDR3 sequence is CASSLAGLAGMWDTQYF. The CDR3 region has the DNA TGTGCCAGCAGCTTAGCGGGCCTAGCGGGAATGTGGGATACGCAGTATTTT. Using reference TRBV7-9 and TRBJ2-3 for the parts outside the CDR3, the full variable domain is DTGVSQNPRHKITKRGQNVTFRCDPISEHNRLYWYRQTLGQGPEFLTYFQNEAQLEKSRLLSDRFSAERPKGSFSTLEIQRTEQGDSAMYLCASSLAGLAGMWDTQYFGPGTRLTVL.

The chain links TRBV20-1 to TRBJ2-1; 7 bases are shared with TRBD2. Losses at the gene ends were 6 bases for V and 0 bases for J; bases not matched to a gene: 11. CDR1 is DFQATT and CDR2 is SNEGSKA in the germline V gene (reference sequence). The CDR3 loop spans 16 amino acids. As DNA, the CDR3 is TGCAGTGCCGAGGGGCCTAGCGGAAGCTCCTACAATGAGCAGTTCTTC. It yields the protein CSAEGPSGSSYNEQFF.

This clonotype has a count of ten or more. The rearrangement uses TRBV20-1 and TRBJ2-7; D may be TRBD2 (6 bases). There are 13 residues in the CDR3. V lost 6 bases and J 0 bases, leaving 12 bases between the germline ends. The germline gives CDR1 DFQATT, CDR2 SNEGSKA (reference sequence). CDR3 coding DNA: TGCAGTGCGGTGCGGGGAGCCTCCTACGAGCAGTACTTC. Its protein product is CSAVRGASYEQYF.

This chain connects TRBV18 to TRBJ2-5, with TRBD1 matching over 9 bases. This CDR3 is 17 amino acids long. CDR1 and CDR2 (germline): KGHSH, LQKENI. The V segment lost 4 bases and the J segment 2 bases; nucleotides outside the gene matches: 11. The CDR3: CASSLTPGQGPQETQYF. DNA of the CDR3: TGTGCCAGCTCACTAACTCCGGGACAGGGTCCTCAAGAGACCCAGTACTTC.

The gene calls are TRBV18 and TRBJ2-3, with no clear D. The CDR3 loop spans 14 amino acids. Per germline, CDR1 KGHSH and CDR2 LQKENI. Between the trimmed V and J ends, which lost 1 base and 6 bases, there was a span of 11 bases. In DNA, the CDR3 is TGTGCCAGCTCACCACTCGACTCGGTTGATACGCAGTATTTT. Amino acids: CASSPLDSVDTQYF.

This chain connects TRBV18 to TRBJ2-7; 8 positions match TRBD2. Trimming took 6 bases from V and 1 from J; bases not matched to a gene: 8. The CDR3 is 15 amino acids. Germline V CDR1 and CDR2: KGHSH, LQKENI. CDR3 DNA: TGTGCCAGCTCCCGAACGGGAGGGGGTTCCTACGAGCAGTACTTC. This sequence encodes CASSRTGGGSYEQYF.

This clonotype occurred many times. The V call is TRBV7-9, the J call TRBJ2-7; TRBD1 might be the D (6 bases). This CDR3 region has 14 residues. V was cut by 6 bases and J by 2 bases, with 14 bases left in between. CDR1 and CDR2 from the germline V gene are SEHNR and FQNEAQ (reference sequence). For the CDR3, the DNA is TGTGCCAGCAGTCCCCGGGACAACCCCTACGAGCAGTACTTC. This codes for CASSPRDNPYEQYF.

The chain uses TRBV29-1 and TRBJ2-5; 14 nucleotides agree with TRBD2. The V gene's germline CDR1 is SQVTM and CDR2 ANQGSEA. V dropped 6 bases and J dropped 3; count of bases not matched to a gene: 9. This CDR3 is 16 amino acids long. CDR3 loop: CSVRGTGLAGEETQYF. The CDR3 region has the DNA TGCAGCGTCCGGGGGACGGGACTAGCGGGGGAAGAGACCCAGTACTTC.